Reported below is one T cell receptor (beta chain). The antigen is undetermined. Germline assignment: CDR1 LNHDA and CDR2 SQIVND (reference sequence). Trimming removed 3 bases at V and 5 bases at J, with 8 bases between. The CDR3 loop spans 12 amino acids. CDR3 of TCR beta was amplified from genomic DNA via a two-round multiplex PCR. For every TRBV and TRBJ gene, a specific primer was used in first-round PCR. TCRdb processed the multiplex PCR reads anew with MiXCR; each CDR3 protein has one entry. Of fewer than 30,000 distinct CDR3 sequences listed, about half were seen once; the top ten hold about 15%. The data were taken from a study of prognosis after radiotherapy for stage I lung cancer. Study in general: Patients received stereotactic body radiotherapy alone, with no concurrent therapy. Findings of the study overall: There was no determination made of whether the expanded TCR clones were tumor-specific. Differential TRBV and TRBJ gene usage was reported between patients with metastases and patients without them.

Two sampling time points were used, and six milliliters of peripheral blood were drawn at each. Sequenced material: PBMCs, taken before or after stereotactic body radiation therapy (not recorded which). This TCR derives from a donor aged 50 or older with non-small cell lung cancer. The chain couples TRBV19 to TRBJ2-7; unclear D gene. The CDR3 region is CASSMSGHEQYF. CDR3 DNA: TGTGCCAGTAGTATGTCTGGCCACGAGCAGTACTTC.